These T cell receptor beta chains were read from a single sample in a study of persistence of HIV-infected CD4 T cells. Sequencing used immunoSEQ multiplex PCR; TCRdb keeps in-frame clones, though not all of them. The sample carries some 20,000 clones, less than 75% recorded once. For these TCRs, the target antigens are not known. This specimen was CD4+ T cells sorted from PBMCs after approximately 18-hour stimulation, taken from a patient who received antiretroviral therapy. These receptors were collected from an adult woman with HIV who was CMV-seropositive. CDR3s include the opening cysteine and the closing phenylalanine or tryptophan.

v_call | cdr3_aa
TRBV4-1 | CASSQDEGQLKVSRVYF
TRBV5-1 | CASSGEGTGNTGELFF
TRBV19 | CASSIASGQTYEQYF
TRBV30 | CAWSYGGSSYNSPLHF
TRBV19 | CASSAGQASGETQYF
TRBV9 | CASSVGLRTDNSPLHF
TRBV3-1/TRBV3-2 | CASSHGNLNTGELFF
TRBV6-5 | CASSYFPSGEGYTQYF
TRBV2 | CASSQDGLGNTIYF
TRBV10-2 | CASREGPNEKLFF
TRBV2 | CASLVDGRNTEAFF
TRBV12-3/TRBV12-4 | CASSLSGVEKLFF
TRBV3-1/TRBV3-2 | CASSRADTNEKLFF
TRBV19 | CASRKDSGNTIYF
TRBV3-1/TRBV3-2 | CASCRGVSGYTGELFF
TRBV27 | CASSTRDGLDGYTF
TRBV15 | CATSRAAASGVKTQYF
TRBV27 | CASTTGGQPQHF
TRBV6-2/TRBV6-3 | CASSYSRRAQFF
TRBV5-1 | CASSSSVANTGELFF
TRBV29-1 | CSVPRAVPHTGELFF
TRBV19 | CASSKDRNSYEQYF
TRBV20-1 | CSASQGTGYRNEQFF
TRBV7-2 | CASSPPGRYTEAFF
TRBV5-1 | CASSLDGRLNTEAFF
TRBV19 | CASRQPGQGPAQPQHF
TRBV5-1 | CASSLGQSTEAFF
TRBV7-9 | CASSSPGGTEAFF
TRBV3-1/TRBV3-2 | CASSQDGRGSPLHF
TRBV7-9 | CASSLVIAASVEQFF
TRBV19 | CASSPGGNTDTQYF
TRBV6-5 | CAIVGLGTTDTQYF
TRBV12-5 | CASGPDRGLGQGGYTF
TRBV10-1 | CASSESLGGYGYTF
TRBV7-3 | CASSRKGNYGYTF
TRBV18 | CASSPRSQGGGGTEAFF
TRBV19 | CASSLGQGDLYEQYF
TRBV2 | CASSVEGGAGEQYF
TRBV24-1 | CATRVGAGTGELFF
TRBV19 | CASSTQRTNEKLFF
TRBV7-3 | CASSESGQASYGYTF
TRBV24-1 | CATSDLSRGLGGELFF
TRBV9 | CASSVDWVGDGYTF
TRBV7-2 | CASSLETSLSEQYF
TRBV6-5 | CASRHTRGRENTIYF
TRBV5-8 | CASSLGAGWGTEAFF
TRBV6-5 | CASSPLGVGTDTQYF
TRBV7-6 | CASSRGQGVGEKLFF
TRBV24-1 | CATSVGSYGYTF
TRBV10-3 | CAIGVAGAAGGETQYF
TRBV3-1/TRBV3-2 | CASSRWGKETQYF
TRBV30 | CAWSRGGETQYF
TRBV6-5 | CASSYSSNYGYTF
TRBV2 | CASSPGTGTDYGYTF
TRBV3-1/TRBV3-2 | CASSQQGVTPLHF
TRBV5-1 | CASSLAFQDRGPRDYGYTF
TRBV27 | CASSLSSPGLGNQPQHF
TRBV2 | CASSVRGTGASPLHF
TRBV5-1 | CASSYDRDRDIQYF
TRBV9 | CASSVGPDRAIETEAFF